This is a list of T cell receptor beta chains from one sample in a study of T-cell memory formation after mild COVID-19. TCRdb fed the 5' RACE reads into MiXCR, producing one record per CDR3 protein. The repertoire consists of roughly 580,000 distinct CDR3 sequences, with about a sixth occurring once and the leading ten covering around 11%. The source material was PBMCs or a T cell subset sorted from them (not recorded which). The receptors originated from an adult woman who had mild COVID-19 (a few samples of this study predate the infection). Cell type and time point are not known. Each CDR3 is given with its conserved first and last residue.

cdr3_length,j_call,v_call,cdr3_aa
11,TRBJ2-1,TRBV5-4,CASSFSHEKFF
14,TRBJ2-3,TRBV9,CASSVEGDTDTQYF
18,TRBJ1-2,TRBV20-1,CSAREPMDRAPRVYGYTF
14,TRBJ2-7,TRBV6-2/TRBV6-3,CASSLGGLNHEQYF
14,TRBJ2-7,TRBV10-3,CATLSAQISYEQYF
20,TRBJ2-7,TRBV9,CASSPSLQSGRRFGASEQYF
16,TRBJ2-5,TRBV6-6,CASSYSLARPGETQYF
14,TRBJ2-5,TRBV5-8,CASDGIWGYGTQYF
15,TRBJ1-1,TRBV20-1,CSARDLAGQNTEAFF
15,TRBJ1-3,TRBV30,CAWSVREYSGNTIYF
14,TRBJ2-1,TRBV19,CASSRAGVANEQFF
11,TRBJ1-1,TRBV19,CASRRWTEAFF
14,TRBJ2-7,TRBV14,CASSQDQGVYEQYF
15,TRBJ1-5,TRBV24-1,CATGHGSGHNQPQHF
15,TRBJ2-3,TRBV12-3/TRBV12-4,CASSLIPGCTDTQYF
12,TRBJ2-5,TRBV10-3,CAISEAPSTQYF
15,TRBJ2-2,TRBV10-3,CAISELNGNTGELFF
13,TRBJ2-1,TRBV6-6,CASSNGQGNEQFF